This T cell receptor beta chain emerged from a study of blood T cell repertoires in COVID-19. Study context: Researchers got acute and convalescent COVID-19 samples from the United States, Italy and Spain. Nucleic acid was either cDNA or gDNA, and it came from T cells, B-cell-depleted T cells, or PBMCs.

Produced via immunoSEQ multiplex PCR; TCRdb's table is partial and in-frame only. The sample carries approximately 330,000 clones, around 89% recorded once. Trimming took off 0 bases at V and 0 bases at J, with 10 bases between the two ends. CDR3 length equals 15 residues. Germline values: CDR1 SGDLS, CDR2 YYNGEE. This chain joins TRBV9 and TRBJ2-7; the D gene is possibly TRBD1 (6 bases). The source material was peripheral blood. The source of this sequence is a middle-aged woman with COVID-19, enrolled during active disease. Here the CDR3 DNA reads TGTGCCAGCAGCGTAGATACAGGGAGCTCCTACGAGCAGTACTTC. Amino acids: CASSVDTGSSYEQYF.